This TCR beta chain was sequenced in a study of blood T cell repertoires in COVID-19. About the research overall: Samples came from the United States, Italy and Spain, spanning acute and convalescent COVID-19.

The CDR3 sequence is 15 residues long. Germline assignment: CDR1 LNHDA and CDR2 SQIVND (reference sequence). J gave up 7 bases and V 6 bases, and 11 bases lay outside the gene matches. TCRdb's table, derived via immunoSEQ multiplex PCR, lists solely in-frame clones and lacks some. In the table there are 190,000 or so clones, 87% of which are singletons. This clone was picked up a small number of times. The clonotype originates from a man aged 55 to 70 who had recovered from COVID-19. Sequencing was performed on peripheral blood. The V gene is TRBV19, the J gene TRBJ2-1; TRBD1 matches at 8 bases. CDR3 bases: TGTGCCAGTAGCGCCTACCAGGGGGCGAGAAATGAGCAGTTCTTC. This gives the protein CASSAYQGARNEQFF.